One sample yielded the 15 T cell receptor beta chains listed below, sequenced in a study of shared clonotypes between healthy human individuals. Sequencing used immunoSEQ multiplex PCR; TCRdb keeps in-frame clones, though not all of them. The profile covers about 2 million clones, with just under 95% appearing a single time and about 1.1% taken by the ten largest. Only CD45RO-negative cells positively selected for CCR7 counted as naive CD8 cells, so terminally differentiated effector memory CD45RA+ cells were excluded. Sequencing was done on a sample of naive CD8+ T cells sorted from blood. These receptors came from a man between 18 and 35 years old in good health.

A remark on this clone: The sample carries other DNA sequences with the same CDR3. The V and J genes are TRBV6-5 and TRBJ1-1, with TRBD1 identical over 7 bases. Per the germline V gene, CDR1 is MNHEY and CDR2 is SVGAGI. The CDR3 extends over 14 amino acids. With 0 bases clipped from V and 3 bases from J, the junction kept 1 base outside the gene matches. The CDR3 loop reads CASSYSTGDTEAFF. The CDR3 DNA sequence: TGTGCCAGCAGTTACTCAACAGGGGACACTGAAGCTTTCTTT.

Regarding this clone: Other DNA sequences in this specimen translate into the identical CDR3. V usage is TRBV6-5 and J usage is TRBJ1-2; no clear D. The CDR3 length is 15 residues. Germline-derived CDR1 and CDR2 are MNHEY and SVGAGI. V was shortened by 7 bases and J by 4 bases, with 19 bases between the two germline ends. The CDR3 sequence: CASTDPVRGGYGYTF. The DNA for the CDR3 is TGTGCCAGCACAGACCCCGTTAGAGGTGGCTATGGCTACACCTTC.

V usage is TRBV6-5 and J usage is TRBJ2-7; 8 bases are shared with TRBD1. Germline CDR1 and CDR2: MNHEY and SVGAGI. V shed 7 bases and J 10 bases; nucleotides not matched to a gene: 12. CDR3 length: 13 residues. The CDR3 DNA follows: TGTGCCAGCACCAATCCAGGGGGCGCTTTCCAGTACTTC. This translates into CASTNPGGAFQYF.

A remark on this clone: One end of the junction fails to match germline, which may point to a read error. The chain couples TRBV6-5 to TRBJ2-1; TRBD2 aligns across 9 bases. Germline assignment: CDR1 MNHEY and CDR2 SVGAGI. This CDR3 is 14 amino acids long. CDR3 protein: CASNYAGGQNEQFF. The CDR3 DNA sequence: TGTGCCAGCAATTACGCGGGAGGGCAGAATGAGCAGTTCTTC.

CDR3 protein: CASSLRLSWEQYF. CDR3 coding DNA: TGTGCCAGCAGTTTAAGGCTAAGCTGGGAGCAGTACTTC. This chain uses TRBV27 with TRBJ2-7; no clear D gene. V was trimmed by 2 bases and J by 7 bases, leaving 12 bases between them. This CDR3 has 13 amino acids. Germline V CDR1 and CDR2: MNHEY, SMNVEV (reference sequence).

V usage is TRBV13 and J usage is TRBJ2-7, with TRBD2 matching over 10 bases. Germline values: CDR1 PRHDT, CDR2 FYEKMQ (reference sequence). The J segment lost 7 bases and the V segment lost 5 bases, leaving 14 bases of the junction unmatched. This CDR3 contains 16 residues. The CDR3 DNA sequence: TGTGCCAGCAGCGGGTGGACTAGCGGATCTTTTGAAGAGCAGTACTTC. It codes for CASSGWTSGSFEEQYF.

The V call is TRBV4-1, the J call TRBJ2-6; 7 nucleotides align to TRBD1. After removal of 8 bases from V and 1 base from J, the junction contained 11 bases not matched to a gene. CDR1 is MGHRA, CDR2 YSYEKL, per germline. This CDR3 is built from 17 residues. In DNA form, the CDR3 reads TGCGCCAGCTCTGAGGGGGCCGGTCTATCTGGGGCCAACGTCCTGACTTTC. Its translation is CASSEGAGLSGANVLTF.

About this clone: This may come from a read error, since a much larger clone is one base off. Other DNA sequences in the same sample also yield this CDR3. This chain uses TRBV7-2 with TRBJ2-7; no reliable D call. The germline V gene has CDR1 SGHTA and CDR2 FQGNSA. The CDR3 has 11 residues. Trimming stripped 5 bases from V and 0 bases from J, with 2 bases between. CDR3 bases: TGTGCCAGCAGCGTCTCCTACGAGCAGTACTTC. Translated, it gives CASSVSYEQYF.

This clone was recorded only once. This chain joins TRBV7-9 and TRBJ1-2, with D unclear. Germline CDR1 and CDR2: SEHNR and FQNEAQ (reference sequence). This CDR3 comprises 14 residues. V was shortened by 7 bases and J by 4 bases, with 16 bases between the two germline ends. CDR3 sequence reads: CASTLTTQPYGYTF. The CDR3 bases are TGTGCCAGCACCCTTACCACCCAACCCTATGGCTACACCTTC. Supplemented by reference TRBV7-9 and TRBJ1-2, the full variable domain reads DTGVSQNPRHKITKRGQNVTFRCDPISEHNRLYWYRQTLGQGPEFLTYFQNEAQLEKSRLLSDRFSAERPKGSFSTLEIQRTEQGDSAMYLCASTLTTQPYGYTFGSGTRLTVV.

The chain is built from TRBV28 and TRBJ1-5; D call uncertain. This CDR3 comprises 14 residues. Trimming pared 5 bases from V and 4 bases from J, leaving 12 bases between. The V gene's germline CDR1 is MDHEN and CDR2 SYDVKM. The chain's CDR3 is CASSGEPANQPQHF. The CDR3, as DNA: TGTGCCAGCAGTGGGGAACCGGCGAATCAGCCCCAGCATTTT. Full variable domain (outside the CDR3, taken from reference TRBV28 and TRBJ1-5): DVKVTQSSRYLVKRTGEKVFLECVQDMDHENMFWYRQDPGLGLRLIYFSYDVKMKEKGDIPEGYSVSREKKERFSLILESASTNQTSMYLCASSGEPANQPQHFGDGTRLSIL.

The chain employs TRBV4-1 and TRBJ1-2; D may be TRBD1 (6 bases). The V gene lost 3 bases and the J gene lost 2 bases, with 13 bases spanning the gap. The CDR3 has 15 residues. Germline CDR1 and CDR2: MGHRA and YSYEKL. The CDR3 nucleotides read TGCGCCAGCAGCCAGGTTTTGGGGGGCAACTATGGCTACACCTTC. Protein sequence: CASSQVLGGNYGYTF.

This chain joins TRBV11-2 and TRBJ2-1, with D perhaps TRBD2 (5 bases). Trimming took off 8 bases at V and 1 base at J, with 9 bases between the two ends. Germline-derived CDR1 and CDR2 are SGHAT and FQNNGV. The CDR3 is 13 amino acids. CDR3 protein: CASVGVSYNEQFF. The CDR3 coding sequence is TGTGCCAGCGTCGGGGTTTCCTACAATGAGCAGTTCTTC.

The chain recombines TRBV9 with TRBJ2-7; no clear D gene. Looked up from germline, CDR1 is SGDLS and CDR2 is YYNGEE. CDR3 size: 15 residues. V lost 0 bases, J lost 1 base, and 11 bases lay in between. The CDR3 sequence is CASSVDWTDSYEQYF. The CDR3 nucleotides are TGTGCCAGCAGCGTAGACTGGACCGATTCCTACGAGCAGTACTTC.

The DNA of the CDR3 is TGTGCCAGAACGGGGACGGGGATGCACAATGAGCAGTTCTTC. Its protein is CARTGTGMHNEQFF. V is TRBV6-1 and J is TRBJ2-1; D is perhaps TRBD1 or TRBD2 (5 bases each). This CDR3 comprises 14 residues. The germline CDR1 and CDR2 sequences are MNHNS and SASEGT. V was pared by 9 bases and J by 5 bases, with 17 bases between.

CDR3 loop: CASSRPPYEQYF. CDR3 DNA sequence: TGTGCCAGCAGCCGGCCCCCCTACGAGCAGTACTTC. The rearrangement uses TRBV5-4 and TRBJ2-7; unclear D gene. The CDR3 is 12 residues long. Germline assignment: CDR1 SGHNT and CDR2 YYREEE (reference sequence). V was cut by 4 bases and J by 2 bases, with 7 bases left in between.